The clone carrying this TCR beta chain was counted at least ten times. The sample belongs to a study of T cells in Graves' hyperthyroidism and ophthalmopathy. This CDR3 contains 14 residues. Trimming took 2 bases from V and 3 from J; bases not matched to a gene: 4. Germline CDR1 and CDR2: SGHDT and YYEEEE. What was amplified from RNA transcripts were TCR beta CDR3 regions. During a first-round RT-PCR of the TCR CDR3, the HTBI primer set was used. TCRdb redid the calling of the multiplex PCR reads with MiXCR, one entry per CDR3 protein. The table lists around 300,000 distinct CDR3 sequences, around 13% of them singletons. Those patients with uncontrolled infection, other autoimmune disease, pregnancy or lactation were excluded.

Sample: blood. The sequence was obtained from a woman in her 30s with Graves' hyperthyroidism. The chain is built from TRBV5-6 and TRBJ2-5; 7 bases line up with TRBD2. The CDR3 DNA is TGTGCCAGCAGCTTAAGTCGGGGGGAAGAGACCCAGTACTTC. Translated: CASSLSRGEETQYF.